Following are 24 T cell receptor beta chains from one sample sequenced in a study of STAT5B mutations in CD4+ large granular lymphocyte leukemia. TCRdb's table, derived via immunoSEQ multiplex PCR, lists solely in-frame clones and lacks some. The repertoire holds over 25,000 clones, with 81% as singletons. The sample was CD4+ T cells from blood buffy coats. These receptors all stem from a human donor in good health.

The chain recombines TRBV5-1 with TRBJ1-2; D gene uncertain. V shed 0 bases and J shed 7 bases, with 13 bases lying between them. Germline lookup yields CDR1 SGHRS and CDR2 YFSETQ. The CDR3 covers 14 residues. CDR3 residues: CASSLETPEAGYTF. The CDR3 DNA reads as TGCGCCAGCAGCTTGGAGACCCCGGAGGCTGGCTACACCTTC.

The rearrangement joins TRBV5-1 to TRBJ2-1, with D unresolved. CDR3 length: 13 residues. V was trimmed by 5 bases and J by 5 bases, leaving 11 bases between them. Germline V lookup: CDR1 SGHRS, CDR2 YFSETQ. CDR3 in amino acids: CASRAGPNNEQFF. The CDR3 DNA sequence: TGCGCCAGCAGGGCCGGACCCAACAATGAGCAGTTCTTC.

This clone was observed a few times. The gene calls are TRBV4-3 and TRBJ1-5, with TRBD1 identical over 7 bases. The germline V gene encodes CDR1 LGHNA and CDR2 YSLEER. The junction had 6 bases not matched to a gene; V was cut back by 3 bases and J by 4 bases. The CDR3 runs to 15 residues. In nucleotides, the CDR3 is TGCGCCAGCAGCCAGGCGAGGACAGGTAATCAGCCCCAGCATTTT. This codes for CASSQARTGNQPQHF.

Details on this clone: One junction end does not reproduce the germline sequence, and a read error may be involved. This sequence joins TRBV4-2 and TRBJ1-2; D call uncertain. Germline lookup yields CDR1 LGHNA and CDR2 YNFKEQ. The CDR3 has 13 amino acids. CDR3 in DNA: TGTGCCAGCAGCCAAGATCCAGGAACAGCAATCCCTTTC. It translates to CASSQDPGTAIPF.

J is TRBJ2-3 and V is TRBV18, with D uncertain. Per the germline V gene, CDR1 is KGHSH and CDR2 is LQKENI. V was shortened by 0 bases and J by 3 bases, with 7 bases between the two germline ends. The CDR3 spans 14 residues. The CDR3 DNA reads TGTGCCAGCTCACCACCGTCCCAAACAGATACGCAGTATTTT. It translates to CASSPPSQTDTQYF.

The genes are TRBV2 and TRBJ1-1; the D is unclear. The germline V and J ends were trimmed by 2 bases and 11 bases, with 9 bases remaining between them. Looked up from germline, CDR1 is SNHLY and CDR2 is FYNNEI. The length of the CDR3 is 11 residues. The DNA for the CDR3 is TGTGCCAGCAGTGAATGGGAAAGCGCTTTCTTT. It is translated as CASSEWESAFF. Full variable domain (missing parts from reference TRBV2 and TRBJ1-1): EPEVTQTPSHQVTQMGQEVILRCVPISNHLYFYWYRQILGQKVEFLVSFYNNEISEKSEIFDDQFSVERPDGSNFTLKIRSTKLEDSAMYFCASSEWESAFFGQGTRLTVV.

The rearrangement links TRBV7-9 to TRBJ2-7, with no clear D. The V end was cut by 0 bases, the J end by 0 bases, with 6 bases between. Germline-derived CDR1 and CDR2 are SEHNR and FQNEAQ (reference sequence). This CDR3 contains 14 residues. CDR3: CASSLAEPSYEQYV. In DNA, the CDR3 is TGTGCCAGCAGCTTAGCTGAGCCCTCCTACGAGCAGTACGTC.

The chain combines TRBV19 with TRBJ2-5, with D possibly TRBD1 on 5 matching bases. Trimming took off 5 bases at V and 2 bases at J, with 9 bases between the two ends. This CDR3 region has 13 residues. CDR1 is LNHDA and CDR2 is SQIVND in the germline V gene (reference sequence). CDR3 coding DNA: TGTGCCAGTAGTCTAGGGGAACAAGAGACCCAGTACTTC. Translating gives CASSLGEQETQYF.

The CDR3 nucleotides are TGTGCCAGCTGCGGACTGGGGGTTTTTTCTGAAGCTTTCTTT. Translating gives CASCGLGVFSEAFF. V usage is TRBV6-1 and J usage is TRBJ1-1; maybe TRBD1 (5 bases). Germline V gene data show CDR1 as MNHNS and CDR2 as SASEGT. The V end was cut by 8 bases, the J end by 6 bases, with 19 bases between. CDR3 length: 14 amino acids.

The rearrangement uses TRBV5-1 and TRBJ2-3; D may be TRBD1 (5 bases). The CDR3 consists of 15 residues. Germline V gene data show CDR1 as SGHRS and CDR2 as YFSETQ. Deletions cut 0 bases from V and 6 bases from J, with 14 bases between. CDR3 region: CASSLAGRASDTQYF. The CDR3 coding sequence is TGCGCCAGCAGCTTGGCGGGCAGGGCCTCTGATACGCAGTATTTT.

The chain combines TRBV6-5 with TRBJ2-3; 10 bases fit TRBD2. This CDR3 has 16 amino acids. The ends lost 2 bases at V and 1 base at J; junction bases unmatched: 3. CDR1 and CDR2 (germline): MNHEY, SVGAGI. CDR3 residues: CASSYLAGVRTDTQYF. CDR3 DNA: TGTGCCAGCAGTTACCTAGCGGGGGTCCGCACAGATACGCAGTATTTT.

This chain uses TRBV9 with TRBJ1-2, with 9 bases that match TRBD1. CDR1 is SGDLS and CDR2 is YYNGEE in the germline V gene. The CDR3 totals 14 residues. Trimming at V came to 3 bases and at J to 5 bases, leaving 5 bases not matched to a gene. CDR3 amino acids: CASSAGTGRYGYTF. CDR3 nucleotides: TGTGCCAGCAGCGCCGGGACAGGGCGGTATGGCTACACCTTC. Supplemented by reference TRBV9 and TRBJ1-2, the full variable domain reads DSGVTQTPKHLITATGQRVTLRCSPRSGDLSVYWYQQSLDQGLQFLIQYYNGEERAKGNILERFSAQQFPDLHSELNLSSLELGDSALYFCASSAGTGRYGYTFGSGTRLTVV.

This clone was recorded only once. The chain employs TRBV27 and TRBJ2-3; D not resolved. Germline CDR1 is MNHEY and CDR2 is SMNVEV (reference sequence). This CDR3 has 15 residues. V lost 3 bases to trimming and J lost 2 bases, with 12 bases between them. The CDR3 is CASSLYQSVTDTQYF. Here the CDR3 DNA reads TGTGCCAGCAGTTTGTATCAGTCAGTCACAGATACGCAGTATTTT.

This clone was seen a single time. The chain carries TRBV18 and TRBJ2-7; TRBD1 is a possible D gene (6 bases). The CDR3 loop spans 13 amino acids. Germline CDR1 and CDR2: KGHSH and LQKENI. V lost 2 bases and J 8 bases, leaving 13 bases between the germline ends. The CDR3 is CASSPSSGTKQYF. The CDR3 nucleotides read TGTGCCAGCTCACCATCCTCCGGGACAAAGCAGTACTTC.

This chain joins TRBV6-1 and TRBJ1-5; TRBD1 matches at 10 bases. This CDR3 comprises 15 residues. Germline CDR1 is MNHNS and CDR2 is SASEGT. Germline trimming cut 6 bases from V and 2 bases from J; bases unmatched to any gene: 4. The CDR3 DNA reads TGTGCCAGCAGGAGTGGACAGGGGGGCAATCAGCCCCAGCATTTT. Amino acids: CASRSGQGGNQPQHF.

The J gene is TRBJ1-2, the V gene TRBV5-4, with TRBD1 identical over 8 bases. This CDR3 has 15 residues. V dropped 3 bases and J dropped 2; count of bases not matched to a gene: 6. Germline V gene sequence: CDR1 SGHNT, CDR2 YYREEE (reference sequence). CDR3 bases: TGTGCCAGCAGCTCACTGGACAGGGAAAACTATGGCTACACCTTC. Translated, it gives CASSSLDRENYGYTF.

The gene calls are TRBV19 and TRBJ1-1; D perhaps matches TRBD1 (6 bases). V shed 6 bases and J shed 5 bases, with 16 bases lying between them. This CDR3 has 14 amino acids. Germline V CDR1 and CDR2: LNHDA, SQIVND (reference sequence). The CDR3 bases are TGTGCCAGTAGCCTCGGGGGAAGGGGGACTGAAGCTTTCTTT. This sequence encodes CASSLGGRGTEAFF.

This chain uses TRBV5-4 with TRBJ2-1; D might be TRBD1 (6 bases). Germline assignment: CDR1 SGHNT and CDR2 YYREEE (reference sequence). Trimming removed 4 bases from V and 9 bases from J, with 20 bases in between. The CDR3 covers 15 residues. The CDR3 DNA reads TGTGCCAGCAGCCCCCCGACAGGAATTGGGAGTGAGCAGTTCTTC. Translated: CASSPPTGIGSEQFF.

The chain employs TRBV28 and TRBJ1-4; 8 nucleotides match TRBD1. The CDR3 has 15 residues. CDR1 is MDHEN and CDR2 is SYDVKM in the germline V gene. With 5 bases clipped from V and 4 bases from J, the junction kept 6 bases outside the gene matches. The CDR3: CASSPGTGRNEKLFF. CDR3 bases: TGTGCCAGCAGTCCGGGGACAGGTCGTAATGAAAAACTGTTTTTT.

This chain joins TRBV10-1 and TRBJ2-3; D possibly corresponds to TRBD1 (6 bases). V lost 6 bases to trimming and J lost 4 bases, with 20 bases between them. The CDR3 has 16 residues. Germline CDR1 and CDR2: WNHNN and SYGVQD (reference sequence). This CDR3 is CASSLIGAGAADTQYF. In DNA form, the CDR3 reads TGCGCCAGCAGCCTAATCGGTGCAGGGGCCGCAGATACGCAGTATTTT.

The chain has TRBV19 and TRBJ1-2; D unclear. Per germline, CDR1 LNHDA and CDR2 SQIVND (reference sequence). The CDR3 sequence is 12 residues long. V was shortened by 5 bases and J by 7 bases, with 11 bases between the two germline ends. The CDR3 bases are TGTGCCAGTAGTCGGGCAGCCGGTGGCTACACCTTC. The encoded protein is CASSRAAGGYTF. Filled out from reference TRBV19 and TRBJ1-2, the complete variable domain reads DGGITQSPKYLFRKEGQNVTLSCEQNLNHDAMYWYRQDPGQGLRLIYYSQIVNDFQKGDIAEGYSVSREKKESFPLTVTSAQKNPTAFYLCASSRAAGGYTFGSGTRLTVV.

On this clone itself: One junction end disagrees with the germline gene, perhaps due to a read error. This chain joins TRBV2 and TRBJ2-7; TRBD1 matches 8 bases. CDR3 length: 13 amino acids. Per the germline V gene, CDR1 is SNHLY and CDR2 is FYNNEI. The CDR3 region is CASSEAPGQDRGF. Here the CDR3 DNA reads TGTGCCAGCAGTGAAGCCCCGGGACAGGACCGGGGGTTC.

The chain couples TRBV7-2 to TRBJ2-7, with 7 bases matching TRBD2. The CDR3 length is 13 residues. The germline CDR1 and CDR2 sequences are SGHTA and FQGNSA. The V segment lost 7 bases and the J segment 7 bases; nucleotides outside the gene matches: 10. This chain's CDR3 is CASTLWSGNEQYF. CDR3 DNA sequence: TGTGCCAGCACCCTTTGGAGCGGGAATGAGCAGTACTTC.

V gene TRBV10-3 combines with J gene TRBJ2-7; 8 bases are a match to TRBD2. CDR3 size: 14 residues. Germline assignment: CDR1 ENHRY and CDR2 SYGVKD. V dropped 6 bases and J dropped 0; count of bases not matched to a gene: 4. The CDR3 DNA is TGTGCCATCAGAGAAGCGGGAGACTCCTACGAGCAGTACTTC. It encodes CAIREAGDSYEQYF.